What follows are 27 T cell receptor beta chains derived from one specimen sequenced in a study of CD8 T cells in Susac syndrome. Reverse transcription of roughly 0.5 to 1 ug RNA was carried out with random hexamers. Each CDR3 protein gets one entry after TCRdb re-called the immunoSEQ multiplex PCR reads with MiXCR. The table lists 200,000 to 250,000 distinct CDR3 sequences, around 95% of them singletons. The specimen sequenced was CD4+ T cells from PBMCs. These receptors all come from a human donor with multiple sclerosis.

This rearrangement joins TRBV19 to TRBJ2-7, with 7 bases that match TRBD1. CDR1 and CDR2 (germline): LNHDA, SQIVND (reference sequence). V gave up 6 bases and J gave up 0 bases; unmatched junction bases: 5. This CDR3 spans 14 amino acids. The CDR3 loop is CASRSGQTSYEQYF. In nucleotides, the CDR3 is TGTGCCAGTAGATCGGGACAGACCTCCTACGAGCAGTACTTC.

The rearrangement joins TRBV2 to TRBJ2-7; 9 bases align to TRBD1. The germline V gene encodes CDR1 SNHLY and CDR2 FYNNEI. Trimming removed 3 bases from V and 0 bases from J; junction bases left unmatched: 0. The CDR3 has 14 residues. The chain's CDR3 is CASSEGQGSYEQYF. The DNA for the CDR3 is TGTGCCAGCAGTGAGGGACAGGGCTCCTACGAGCAGTACTTC.

The chain employs TRBV29-1 and TRBJ2-1; TRBD2 might be the D (5 bases). This CDR3 is 11 amino acids long. CDR1 SQVTM and CDR2 ANQGSEA come from the germline V gene. Trimming shortened V by 6 bases and J by 6 bases, and 9 bases separated the two germline ends. The CDR3 spells CSVTRLNEQFF. DNA of the CDR3: TGCAGCGTAACTAGACTCAATGAGCAGTTCTTC.

This clonotype was seen just once. The chain joins TRBV24-1 to TRBJ2-2, with 8 bases identical to TRBD1. Germline V gives CDR1 KGHDR, CDR2 SFDVKD. V lost 10 bases to trimming and J lost 2 bases; unmatched junction nucleotides: 11. The CDR3 extends over 16 amino acids. The CDR3 sequence is CATRIRQGTNTGELFF. CDR3 in DNA: TGTGCCACTAGAATCAGACAGGGGACAAACACCGGGGAGCTGTTTTTT.

V and J are TRBV5-1 and TRBJ1-1; tentative D call: TRBD1 (6 bases). With 3 bases removed from V and 1 base from J, the gap between germline ends came to 19 bases. Germline V gene lookup returns CDR1 SGHRS and CDR2 YFSETQ. The length of the CDR3 is 17 residues. The CDR3 is CASSSGGGPPSNTEAFF. The CDR3, as DNA: TGCGCCAGCAGCTCGGGGGGGGGCCCACCCTCGAACACTGAAGCTTTCTTT.

The chain couples TRBV20-1 to TRBJ2-2; 9 bases agree with TRBD2. V lost 4 bases, J lost 6 bases, and 6 bases stayed unmatched. Germline loops: CDR1 DFQATT, CDR2 SNEGSKA (reference sequence). The CDR3 runs to 14 residues. CDR3 in amino acids: CSAIDAGGSGELFF. DNA for the CDR3: TGCAGTGCTATTGACGCGGGAGGGTCCGGGGAGCTGTTTTTT.

The chain employs TRBV29-1 and TRBJ2-3; D is undetermined. Germline assignment: CDR1 SQVTM and CDR2 ANQGSEA. The CDR3 covers 11 residues. V lost 1 base, J lost 5 bases, and 4 bases lay in between. The CDR3 protein is CSVEGIDTQYF. In DNA form, the CDR3 reads TGCAGCGTTGAAGGTATAGATACGCAGTATTTT.

The genes are TRBV12-3 or TRBV12-4 and TRBJ2-5, with 9 positions matching TRBD2. Trimming removed 5 bases from V and 4 bases from J; junction bases left unmatched: 8. The CDR3 has 15 amino acids. This chain's CDR3 is CASSPSGAFSETQYF. The CDR3 nucleotides read TGTGCCAGCAGTCCTAGCGGGGCTTTTTCAGAGACCCAGTACTTC.

This chain joins TRBV20-1 and TRBJ2-3; D remains ambiguous. V was trimmed by 0 bases and J by 5 bases, leaving 12 bases between them. Germline assignment: CDR1 DFQATT and CDR2 SNEGSKA (reference sequence). This CDR3 region has 14 residues. The DNA for the CDR3 is TGCAGTGCTAGAGATCCCATATCAAGAGATACGCAGTATTTT. It encodes CSARDPISRDTQYF.

This chain uses TRBV3-1 with TRBJ2-7; D call uncertain. V lost 3 bases, J lost 10 bases, and 10 bases lay in between. This CDR3 comprises 11 residues. Germline V lookup: CDR1 LGHDT, CDR2 YNNKEL (reference sequence). CDR3 protein: CASSQGPLQYF. As DNA, the CDR3 is TGTGCCAGCAGCCAGGGCCCCCTTCAGTACTTC.

The V call is TRBV7-2, the J call TRBJ2-7; 7 bases are shared with TRBD1. Germline CDR1 reads SGHTA; CDR2 reads FQGNSA. Trimming took 3 bases from V and 2 from J; bases not matched to a gene: 4. This CDR3 region has 14 residues. The CDR3 DNA follows: TGTGCCAGCAGCTTCACGGGGACAGCCTACGAGCAGTACTTC. Its protein is CASSFTGTAYEQYF.

This rearrangement joins TRBV2 to TRBJ2-3; TRBD2 matches at 7 bases. The V and J ends lost 5 bases and 2 bases, in that order; junction bases with no gene match: 7. The CDR3 runs 15 residues. The germline CDR1 and CDR2 sequences are SNHLY and FYNNEI. The CDR3 DNA reads as TGTGCCAGCAGTTGGGACTACACCCTCACAGATACGCAGTATTTT. It codes for CASSWDYTLTDTQYF. The full variable domain, in which reference TRBV2 and TRBJ2-3 provide the parts outside the CDR3, is EPEVTQTPSHQVTQMGQEVILRCVPISNHLYFYWYRQILGQKVEFLVSFYNNEISEKSEIFDDQFSVERPDGSNFTLKIRSTKLEDSAMYFCASSWDYTLTDTQYFGPGTRLTVL.

The chain couples TRBV20-1 to TRBJ2-3; D perhaps matches TRBD1 (5 bases). Trimming cost V 2 bases and J 3 bases, with 12 bases left between them. The V gene's germline CDR1 is DFQATT and CDR2 SNEGSKA (reference sequence). The CDR3 is 14 amino acids. This CDR3 is CSARLVRGTDTQYF. The CDR3 coding sequence is TGCAGTGCTAGACTAGTAAGGGGTACAGATACGCAGTATTTT.

The chain links TRBV4-2 to TRBJ2-1; 8 bases agree with TRBD2. Losses at the gene ends were 1 base for V and 0 bases for J; bases not matched to a gene: 2. This CDR3 comprises 16 residues. The germline CDR1 and CDR2 sequences are LGHNA and YNFKEQ. CDR3 protein: CASSQAGGNSYNEQFF. CDR3 in DNA: TGTGCCAGCAGCCAAGCGGGGGGGAACTCCTACAATGAGCAGTTCTTC.

The rearrangement joins TRBV18 to TRBJ2-1, with D maybe TRBD2 (5 bases). Trimming removed 5 bases at V and 7 bases at J, with 12 bases between. Germline CDR1 and CDR2: KGHSH and LQKENI. The CDR3 spans 13 residues. CDR3 residues: CASSSRGMNEQFF. The CDR3 coding sequence is TGTGCCAGCTCAAGTAGAGGGATGAATGAGCAGTTCTTC.

The CDR3 reads CSALTPTNEKLFF. CDR3 bases: TGCAGTGCTCTGACACCGACTAATGAAAAACTGTTTTTT. The rearrangement links TRBV20-1 to TRBJ1-4, with D hard to call. V was shortened by 5 bases and J by 2 bases, with 9 bases between the two germline ends. This CDR3 region has 13 residues. Germline V lookup: CDR1 DFQATT, CDR2 SNEGSKA (reference sequence).

Note on this clonotype: Compared with germline, one end of the junction differs, possibly owing to a read error. The chain couples TRBV5-6 to TRBJ2-5, with 10 nucleotides matching TRBD1. The CDR3 sequence is 15 residues long. Germline CDR1 and CDR2: SGHDT and YYEEEE. This CDR3 reads CASTLATGGAETQYF. The DNA of the CDR3 is TGTGCCAGCACCTTGGCGACAGGGGGCGCAGAGACCCAGTACTTC.

This rearrangement joins TRBV11-2 to TRBJ2-5; D gene unclear. The germline V gene has CDR1 SGHAT and CDR2 FQNNGV. V was pared by 3 bases and J by 4 bases, with 6 bases between. The CDR3 consists of 12 residues. In nucleotides, the CDR3 is TGTGCCAGCAGCTTGGATAGAGAGACCCAGTACTTC. Amino acid sequence: CASSLDRETQYF.

The chain employs TRBV15 and TRBJ2-3; possible D gene TRBD1, 6 bases. Trimming shortened V by 1 base and J by 0 bases, and 11 bases separated the two germline ends. The CDR3 is made up of 16 amino acids. Germline V CDR1 and CDR2: LNHNV, YYDKDF (reference sequence). In nucleotides, the CDR3 is TGTGCCACCAGCAGAGGTGGGCAGGGGAGCACAGATACGCAGTATTTT. Encoded protein: CATSRGGQGSTDTQYF.

This rearrangement joins TRBV9 to TRBJ2-5, with unresolved D. Germline lookup yields CDR1 SGDLS and CDR2 YYNGEE. V was clipped by 0 bases and J by 4 bases, with 7 bases between them. This CDR3 comprises 13 residues. The DNA for the CDR3 is TGTGCCAGCAGCGTAGATCTGGGAGAGACCCAGTACTTC. Amino acids: CASSVDLGETQYF.

The chain links TRBV4-1 to TRBJ2-6, with D maybe TRBD2 (6 bases). The V and J ends lost 1 base and 3 bases respectively, with 7 bases between them. The CDR3 is made up of 15 amino acids. The germline V gene has CDR1 MGHRA and CDR2 YSYEKL. In nucleotides, the CDR3 is TGCGCCAGCAGCCAAGCGGGAGTTGGGGCCAACGTCCTGACTTTC. As protein: CASSQAGVGANVLTF.

The genes are TRBV14 and TRBJ1-3; D is unclear. CDR1 is SGHDN and CDR2 is FVKESK in the germline V gene. The CDR3 consists of 12 residues. Trimming stripped 1 base from V and 5 bases from J, with 3 bases between. For the CDR3, the DNA is TGTGCCAGCAGCCAAGTGAGAAACACCATATATTTT. This translates into CASSQVRNTIYF.

The CDR3 nucleotides are TGTGCCAGCAGTTTATCCAGGGTGAATGAGCAGTTCTTC. The encoded protein is CASSLSRVNEQFF. This chain joins TRBV27 and TRBJ2-1, with a weak D call TRBD1 (5 bases). The V gene lost 0 bases and the J gene lost 7 bases, with 7 bases spanning the gap. This CDR3 is 13 amino acids long. The germline V gene has CDR1 MNHEY and CDR2 SMNVEV (reference sequence).

The chain is built from TRBV5-1 and TRBJ2-1; TRBD1 is a possible D gene (5 bases). The CDR3 runs 13 residues. Germline values: CDR1 SGHRS, CDR2 YFSETQ. V lost 6 bases to trimming and J lost 3 bases, with 10 bases between them. CDR3 in amino acids: CASNSDNYNEQFF. CDR3 bases: TGCGCCAGCAACTCGGACAACTACAATGAGCAGTTCTTC.

The V gene is TRBV7-3, the J gene TRBJ2-2, with D hard to call. The germline gives CDR1 SGHTA, CDR2 FQGTGA. CDR3 length equals 14 residues. V gave up 2 bases and J gave up 6 bases, with 10 bases separating them. The CDR3 here is CASSLGSSPGELFF. The DNA of the CDR3 is TGTGCCAGCAGCTTAGGCAGCAGTCCCGGGGAGCTGTTTTTT.

The chain recombines TRBV25-1 with TRBJ2-2, with a tentative D call TRBD1 (6 bases). V was cut by 2 bases and J by 1 base, with 8 bases left in between. From germline, CDR1 is MGHDK and CDR2 SYGVNS. The CDR3 is made up of 15 amino acids. The DNA of the CDR3 is TGTGCCAGCAGTGAACACAGGGAGAACACCGGGGAGCTGTTTTTT. This sequence encodes CASSEHRENTGELFF.

The V gene is TRBV3-1, the J gene TRBJ2-1, with D perhaps TRBD1 (6 bases). Germline assignment: CDR1 LGHDT and CDR2 YNNKEL (reference sequence). This CDR3 region has 16 residues. Trimming shortened V by 1 base and J by 0 bases, and 10 bases separated the two germline ends. CDR3 loop: CASSQGGPSSYNEQFF. CDR3 nucleotide sequence: TGTGCCAGCAGCCAAGGGGGGCCCAGCTCCTACAATGAGCAGTTCTTC.